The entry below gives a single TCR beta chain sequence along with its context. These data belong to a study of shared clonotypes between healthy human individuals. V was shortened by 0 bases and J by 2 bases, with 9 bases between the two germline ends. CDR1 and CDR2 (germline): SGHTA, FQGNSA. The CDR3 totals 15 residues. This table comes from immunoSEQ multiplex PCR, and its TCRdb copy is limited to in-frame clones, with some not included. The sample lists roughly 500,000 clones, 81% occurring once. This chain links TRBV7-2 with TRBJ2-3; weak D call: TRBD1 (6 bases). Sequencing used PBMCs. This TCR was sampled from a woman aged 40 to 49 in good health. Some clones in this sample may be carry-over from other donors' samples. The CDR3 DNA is TGTGCCAGCAGCTTAGCGCCGGGACACACAGATACGCAGTATTTT. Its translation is CASSLAPGHTDTQYF.